Described below is a single T cell receptor beta chain sequence and its context. Its antigen is still unknown. The data were taken from a study of T cell repertoires in cytomegalovirus infection. Study overall: Recently identified HLA-C-restricted and well-studied HLA-B-restricted CMV epitopes were used. In public TCR beta signatures, there were indications of both CMV infection and matching HLA type. Points from the study as a whole: Dominating the ex vivo response were HLA-C-restricted CMV-specific TCR beta clonotypes. The cumulative frequency of public TCR beta families identified carriers of CMV plus the relevant HLA.

This CDR3 comprises 15 residues. The V gene's germline CDR1 is SGDLS and CDR2 YYNGEE. V was cut by 3 bases and J by 4 bases, with 16 bases left in between. TCRdb recomputed calls from the reads with MiXCR, one row per CDR3 protein. The repertoire holds approximately 1,000,000 distinct CDR3 sequences, 31% seen once, with around an eighth in the top ten. The V gene is TRBV9, the J gene TRBJ1-1; D is undetermined. Specimen: cultured CD8+ T cells from PBMCs, collected from culture after CMV antigen stimulation. This receptor was taken from a human donor in good health (CMV status not recorded). Some clones in this sample may be carry-over from other donors' samples. DNA of the CDR3: TGTGCCAGCAGCGCCGACCTAGGGAGCACCACTGAAGCTTTCTTT. Translation: CASSADLGSTTEAFF.